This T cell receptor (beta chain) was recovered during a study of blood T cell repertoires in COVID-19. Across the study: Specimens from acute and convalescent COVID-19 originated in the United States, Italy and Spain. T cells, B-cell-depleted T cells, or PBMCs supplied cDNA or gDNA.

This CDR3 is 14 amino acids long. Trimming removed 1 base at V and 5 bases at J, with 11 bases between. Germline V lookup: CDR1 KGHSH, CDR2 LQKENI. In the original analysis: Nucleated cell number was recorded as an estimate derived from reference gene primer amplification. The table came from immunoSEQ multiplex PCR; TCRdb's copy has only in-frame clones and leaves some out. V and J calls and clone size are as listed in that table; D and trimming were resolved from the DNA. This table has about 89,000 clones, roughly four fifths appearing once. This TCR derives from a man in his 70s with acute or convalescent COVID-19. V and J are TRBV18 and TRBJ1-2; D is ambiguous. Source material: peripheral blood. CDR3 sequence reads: CASSPQDGEYGYTF. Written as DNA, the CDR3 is TGTGCCAGCTCACCACAAGATGGAGAGTATGGCTACACCTTC.